A selection of T cell receptor beta chains follows, all from one sample in a study of blood T cell repertoires in COVID-19. The table came from immunoSEQ multiplex PCR; TCRdb's copy has only in-frame clones and leaves some out. The sample has about 170,000 clones; around 81% are singletons. Sequencing was carried out using peripheral blood. The receptors derive from a woman older than 75 with COVID-19, enrolled during active disease. The CDR3 runs from the conserved cysteine through the conserved F or W. Not every row has a clone size; where given, it reads once, few, many or a size class.

clone size,J gene,V gene,CDR3 protein
NA,TRBJ2-7,TRBV28,CASFSLGSGPSSYEQYF
NA,TRBJ2-1,TRBV12-5,CASGAGQEQFF
NA,TRBJ2-1,TRBV19,CASIPWGGLAGTEQFF
NA,TRBJ1-6,TRBV6-4,CASSELRGTPLHF
NA,TRBJ2-2,TRBV10-1,CASSVSLTGELFF
NA,TRBJ1-1,TRBV5-1,CASSGTGGSTEAFF
NA,TRBJ2-1,TRBV24-1,CATSDRLTSSDEQFF
NA,TRBJ2-1,TRBV5-1,CASSLGTGGYEQFF
NA,TRBJ2-6,TRBV5-1,CASSGGRSGANVLTF
NA,TRBJ1-2,TRBV5-5,CASSLTQLSWGYTF
few,TRBJ1-5,TRBV6-1,CASSTDRAFNQPQHF
NA,TRBJ1-5,TRBV4-2,CASSQELPYSNQPQHF
NA,TRBJ1-4,TRBV1,CTSRRDRITTNEKLFF